The clone carrying this TCR beta chain was seen only a few times. Original processing notes: The authors estimated nucleated cell counts from reference gene primer amplification. The method was immunoSEQ multiplex PCR; TCRdb's version includes in-frame clones alone and lacks a portion of them. V and J calls and clone size are those listed in that table; D and trimming were worked out from the DNA. The repertoire holds about 150,000 clones, with roughly 81% as singletons. Seattle enrolled patients during active infection and tracked them longitudinally. The CDR3 runs to 19 residues. The V gene's germline CDR1 is LGHNA and CDR2 YNFKEQ. With 0 bases clipped from V and 3 bases from J, the junction kept 11 bases outside the gene matches. This sample was taken from a study of blood T cell repertoires in COVID-19. Study context: The United States, Italy and Spain were the sources of the acute and convalescent COVID-19 samples. PBMCs, B-cell-depleted T cells, or T cells provided the cDNA or gDNA that made up the material.

The sequence came from a woman aged 80 or over with COVID-19, enrolled during active disease. The sample consisted of peripheral blood. V is TRBV4-2 and J is TRBJ2-5; 12 nucleotides agree with TRBD2. The CDR3 coding sequence is TGTGCCAGCAGCCAAGATAGGGCTAGCGGGGGGGCATCGAAAGAGACCCAGTACTTC. This encodes CASSQDRASGGASKETQYF.